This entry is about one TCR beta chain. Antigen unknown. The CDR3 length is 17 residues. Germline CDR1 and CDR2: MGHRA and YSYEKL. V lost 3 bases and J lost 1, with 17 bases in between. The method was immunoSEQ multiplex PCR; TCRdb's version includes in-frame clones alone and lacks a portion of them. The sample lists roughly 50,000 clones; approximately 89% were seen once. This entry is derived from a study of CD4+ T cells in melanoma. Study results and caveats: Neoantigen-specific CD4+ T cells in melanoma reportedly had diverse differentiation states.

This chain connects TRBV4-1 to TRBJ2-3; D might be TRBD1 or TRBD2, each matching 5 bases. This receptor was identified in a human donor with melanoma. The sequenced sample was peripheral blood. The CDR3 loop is CASSHPRSGDGTDTQYF. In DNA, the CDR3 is TGCGCCAGCAGCCACCCGAGGTCCGGGGACGGCACAGATACGCAGTATTTT.